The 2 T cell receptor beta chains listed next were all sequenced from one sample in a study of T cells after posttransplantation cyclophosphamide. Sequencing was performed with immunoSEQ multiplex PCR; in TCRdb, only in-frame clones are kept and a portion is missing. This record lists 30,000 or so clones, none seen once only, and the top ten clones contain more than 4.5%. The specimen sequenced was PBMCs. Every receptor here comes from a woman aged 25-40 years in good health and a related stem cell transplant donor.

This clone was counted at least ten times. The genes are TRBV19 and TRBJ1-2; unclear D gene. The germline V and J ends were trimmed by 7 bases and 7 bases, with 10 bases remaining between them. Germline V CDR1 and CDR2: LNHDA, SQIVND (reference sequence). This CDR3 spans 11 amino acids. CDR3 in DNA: TGTGCCAGTAACACCCAAGGTGGCTACACCTTC. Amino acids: CASNTQGGYTF.

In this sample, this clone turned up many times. The CDR3 reads CASSLARTYEQYF. CDR3 coding DNA: TGCGCCAGCAGCTTGGCCCGTACCTACGAGCAGTACTTC. The gene calls are TRBV5-1 and TRBJ2-7; D not certain. CDR3 length: 13 amino acids. V lost 0 bases, J lost 2 bases, and 6 bases lay in between. Germline V gives CDR1 SGHRS, CDR2 YFSETQ.